This TCR beta chain stems from a study of Graves' ophthalmopathy and Graves' hyperthyroidism. RNA transcripts provided the template for amplifying TCR beta CDR3 regions. The library came from an HTBI-primed first-round RT-PCR and a second-round multiplex PCR. TCRdb fed the multiplex PCR reads into MiXCR, producing one record per CDR3 protein. The table includes around 1.1 million distinct CDR3 sequences, 36% detected once. V trimming: 5 bases; J trimming: 5 bases; junction bases outside the gene matches: 10. Germline V CDR1 and CDR2: DFQATT, SNEGSKA (reference sequence). The CDR3 runs to 14 residues. This clonotype was detected ten times or more.

The specimen sequenced was peripheral blood or thyroid tissue (not recorded which). This chain links TRBV20-1 with TRBJ2-5; 8 bases are a match to TRBD2. This TCR was recovered from an adult man with Graves' hyperthyroidism. CDR3 residues: CSASALADGETQYF. The CDR3 DNA sequence: TGCAGTGCTTCCGCACTAGCGGACGGCGAGACCCAGTACTTC.